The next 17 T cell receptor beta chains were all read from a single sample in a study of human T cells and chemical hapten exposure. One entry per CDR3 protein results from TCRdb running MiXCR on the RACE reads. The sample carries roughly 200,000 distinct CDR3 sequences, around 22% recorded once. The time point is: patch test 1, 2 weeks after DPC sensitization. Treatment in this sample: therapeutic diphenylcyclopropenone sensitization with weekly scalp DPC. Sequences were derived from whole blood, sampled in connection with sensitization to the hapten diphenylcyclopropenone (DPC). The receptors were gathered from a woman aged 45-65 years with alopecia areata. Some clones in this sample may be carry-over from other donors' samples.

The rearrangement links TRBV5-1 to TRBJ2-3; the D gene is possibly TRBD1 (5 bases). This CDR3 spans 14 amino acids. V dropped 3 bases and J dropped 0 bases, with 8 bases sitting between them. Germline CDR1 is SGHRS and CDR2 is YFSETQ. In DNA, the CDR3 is TGCGCCAGCAGCTCAGGGATGAGCACAGATACGCAGTATTTT. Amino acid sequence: CASSSGMSTDTQYF.

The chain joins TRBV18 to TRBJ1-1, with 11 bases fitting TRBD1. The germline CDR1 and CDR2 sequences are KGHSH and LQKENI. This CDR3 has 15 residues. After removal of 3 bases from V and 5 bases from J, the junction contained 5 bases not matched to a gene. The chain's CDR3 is CASSPTGTGGTEAFF. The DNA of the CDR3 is TGTGCCAGCTCACCCACCGGGACAGGGGGGACTGAAGCTTTCTTT.

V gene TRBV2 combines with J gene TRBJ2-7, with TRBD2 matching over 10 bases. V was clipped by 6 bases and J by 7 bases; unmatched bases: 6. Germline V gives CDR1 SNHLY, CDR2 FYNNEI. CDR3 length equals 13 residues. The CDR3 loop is CASRAGGRDEQYF. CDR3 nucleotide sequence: TGTGCCAGCAGAGCGGGAGGGCGAGATGAGCAGTACTTC.

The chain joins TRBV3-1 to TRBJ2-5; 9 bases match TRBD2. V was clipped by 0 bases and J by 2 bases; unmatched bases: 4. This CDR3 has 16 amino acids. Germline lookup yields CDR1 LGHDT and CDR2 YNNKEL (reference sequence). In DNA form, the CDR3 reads TGTGCCAGCAGCCAAGATGTGACTAGCGGACAAGAGACCCAGTACTTC. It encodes CASSQDVTSGQETQYF.

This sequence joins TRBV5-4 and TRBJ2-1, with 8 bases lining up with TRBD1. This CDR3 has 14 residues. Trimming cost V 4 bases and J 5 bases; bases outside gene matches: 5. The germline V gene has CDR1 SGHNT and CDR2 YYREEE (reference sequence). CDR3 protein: CASSRGQADNEQFF. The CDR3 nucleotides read TGTGCCAGCAGCCGGGGACAGGCTGACAATGAGCAGTTCTTC.

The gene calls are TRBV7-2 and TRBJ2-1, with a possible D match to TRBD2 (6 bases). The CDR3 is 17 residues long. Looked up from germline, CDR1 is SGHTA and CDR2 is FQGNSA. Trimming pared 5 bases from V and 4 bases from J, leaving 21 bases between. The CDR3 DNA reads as TGTGCCAGCAGCGAAACAATGCCGGGACTTCCGTACAATGAGCAGTTCTTC. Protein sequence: CASSETMPGLPYNEQFF.

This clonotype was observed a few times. The CDR3 nucleotides are TGTGCCCTTAAACCCGACCGGGACAGCCTCAATGAGCAGTTCTTC. Residues: CALKPDRDSLNEQFF. The chain employs TRBV10-3 and TRBJ2-1; 7 nucleotides match TRBD1. J gave up 6 bases and V 11 bases, and 16 bases lay outside the gene matches. Germline V CDR1 and CDR2: ENHRY, SYGVKD. The CDR3 sequence is 15 residues long.

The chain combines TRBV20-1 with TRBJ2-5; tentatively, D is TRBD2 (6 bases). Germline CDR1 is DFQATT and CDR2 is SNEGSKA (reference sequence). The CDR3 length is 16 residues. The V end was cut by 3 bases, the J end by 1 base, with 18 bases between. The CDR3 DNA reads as TGCAGTGCTAGCCGCACTAGCAGACTAGTCCAAGAGACCCAGTACTTC. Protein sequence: CSASRTSRLVQETQYF.

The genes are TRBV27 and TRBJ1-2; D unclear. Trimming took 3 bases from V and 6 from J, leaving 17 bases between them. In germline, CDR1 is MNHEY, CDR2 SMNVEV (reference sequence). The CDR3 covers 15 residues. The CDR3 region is CASSFLERSGDGYTF. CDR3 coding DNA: TGTGCCAGCAGTTTCCTCGAGCGGTCAGGAGATGGCTACACCTTC.

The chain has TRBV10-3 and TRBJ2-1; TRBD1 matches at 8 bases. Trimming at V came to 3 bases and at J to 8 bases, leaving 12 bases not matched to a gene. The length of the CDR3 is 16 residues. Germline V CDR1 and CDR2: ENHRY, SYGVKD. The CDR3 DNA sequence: TGTGCCATCAGTGATCCCGCCAGGGGGCAGGTGGATGAGCAGTTCTTC. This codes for CAISDPARGQVDEQFF.

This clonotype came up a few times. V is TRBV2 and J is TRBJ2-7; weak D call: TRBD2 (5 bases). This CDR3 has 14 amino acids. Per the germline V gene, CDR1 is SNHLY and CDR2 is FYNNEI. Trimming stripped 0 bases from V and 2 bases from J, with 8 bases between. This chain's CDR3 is CASSEAQRPYEQYF. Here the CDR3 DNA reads TGTGCCAGCAGTGAAGCCCAGCGGCCCTACGAGCAGTACTTC.

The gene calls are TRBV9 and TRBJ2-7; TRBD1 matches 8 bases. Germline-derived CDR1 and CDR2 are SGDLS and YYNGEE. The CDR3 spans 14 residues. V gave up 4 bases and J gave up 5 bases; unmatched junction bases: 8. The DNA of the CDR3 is TGTGCCAGCAGCACACAACAGGGGGGCGACGAGCAGTACTTC. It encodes CASSTQQGGDEQYF.

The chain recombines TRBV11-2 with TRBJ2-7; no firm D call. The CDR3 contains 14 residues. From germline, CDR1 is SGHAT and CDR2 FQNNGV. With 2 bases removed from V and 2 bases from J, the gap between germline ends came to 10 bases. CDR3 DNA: TGTGCCAGCAGCTTACCAACAAAGACCTACGAGCAGTACTTC. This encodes CASSLPTKTYEQYF.

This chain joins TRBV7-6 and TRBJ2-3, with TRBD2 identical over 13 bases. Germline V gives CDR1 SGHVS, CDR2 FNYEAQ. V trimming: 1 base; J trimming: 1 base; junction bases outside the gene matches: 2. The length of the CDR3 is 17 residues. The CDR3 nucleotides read TGTGCCAGCAGCTTAGGGACTAGCGGGAGTGGCACAGATACGCAGTATTTT. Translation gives CASSLGTSGSGTDTQYF.

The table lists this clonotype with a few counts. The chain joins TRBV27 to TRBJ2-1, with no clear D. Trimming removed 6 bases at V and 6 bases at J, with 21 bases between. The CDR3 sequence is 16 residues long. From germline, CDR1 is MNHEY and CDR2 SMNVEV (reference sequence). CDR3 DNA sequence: TGTGCCAGCAGCTTGGACGGATTCCCTCCAGCCAATGAGCAGTTCTTC. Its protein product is CASSLDGFPPANEQFF.

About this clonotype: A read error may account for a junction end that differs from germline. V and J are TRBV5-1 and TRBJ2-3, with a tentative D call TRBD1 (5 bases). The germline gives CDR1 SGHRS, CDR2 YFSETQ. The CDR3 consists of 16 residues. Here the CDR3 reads CASSLVVQEGADTRYF. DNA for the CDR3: TGCGCCAGCAGCTTGGTAGTTCAGGAAGGGGCAGATACGCGGTATTTT.

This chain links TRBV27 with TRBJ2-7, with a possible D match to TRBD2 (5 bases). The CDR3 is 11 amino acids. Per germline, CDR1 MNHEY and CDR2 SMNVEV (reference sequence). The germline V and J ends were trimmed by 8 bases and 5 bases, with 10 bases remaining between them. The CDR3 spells CASDSVDEQYF. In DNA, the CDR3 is TGTGCCAGCGATAGCGTGGACGAGCAGTACTTC.